One and the same sample provided the 27 T cell receptor beta chains below, sequenced in a study of blood T cells in healthy people across ages. Primed by a sample-barcoded 5' primer and a J-beta primer mix, a second PCR proceeded for about 7 to 11 cycles. One entry per CDR3 protein results from TCRdb running MiXCR on the 5' RACE reads. The data show about 290,000 distinct CDR3 sequences, roughly 26% seen once. Sample: blood. These receptors originate from a woman between 65 and 79 years old in good health.

The rearrangement links TRBV9 to TRBJ2-4; 7 bases match TRBD2. The CDR3 spans 14 residues. Germline CDR1 reads SGDLS; CDR2 reads YYNGEE. Unmatched junction bases numbered 3, after V lost 2 bases and J lost 4 bases. This CDR3 reads CASSVGLGKNIQYF. The CDR3 region has the DNA TGTGCCAGCAGCGTCGGACTAGGGAAAAACATTCAGTACTTC.

There are a few counts of this clonotype. The chain couples TRBV3-1 to TRBJ1-6, with D maybe TRBD1 (5 bases). This CDR3 is built from 15 residues. Germline CDR1 LGHDT, CDR2 YNNKEL (reference sequence). Trimming stripped 8 bases from V and 7 bases from J, with 18 bases between. For the CDR3, the DNA is TGTGCCAGCGGAACCCCGGGACGTGTAAATTCACCCCTCCACTTT. It translates to CASGTPGRVNSPLHF.

In this sample, this clonotype turned up a few times. V usage is TRBV29-1 and J usage is TRBJ2-2; D ambiguous. The CDR3 covers 12 residues. V dropped 4 bases and J dropped 7 bases, with 10 bases sitting between them. Germline CDR1 and CDR2: SQVTM and ANQGSEA. The CDR3: CSVGRHNGELFF. CDR3 nucleotide sequence: TGCAGCGTTGGCCGACATAACGGGGAGCTGTTTTTT.

The sample holds a few counts of this clonotype. This chain uses TRBV20-1 with TRBJ1-2; D is perhaps TRBD1 (5 bases). The CDR3 loop spans 13 amino acids. Germline V lookup: CDR1 DFQATT, CDR2 SNEGSKA (reference sequence). V lost 5 bases and J 7 bases, leaving 17 bases between the germline ends. CDR3 region: CSAAGFWQGGYTF. The CDR3 nucleotides are TGCAGTGCTGCGGGATTTTGGCAGGGTGGCTACACCTTC.

The chain combines TRBV28 with TRBJ1-5; perhaps TRBD1 as D (6 bases). Trimming removed 2 bases from V and 4 bases from J, with 9 bases in between. Per the germline V gene, CDR1 is MDHEN and CDR2 is SYDVKM. CDR3 length: 14 residues. The DNA of the CDR3 is TGTGCCAGCAGTTTAGGACAGCCAAATCAGCCCCAGCATTTT. This codes for CASSLGQPNQPQHF.

This clonotype was observed a handful of times. V usage is TRBV28 and J usage is TRBJ2-7, with D possibly being TRBD2 (6 bases). Per the germline V gene, CDR1 is MDHEN and CDR2 is SYDVKM. Trimming took 2 bases from V and 6 from J, leaving 8 bases between them. The CDR3 is 12 residues long. CDR3 amino acids: CASSLGGLEQYF. Here the CDR3 DNA reads TGTGCCAGCAGTTTAGGAGGGCTCGAGCAGTACTTC.

The chain couples TRBV20-1 to TRBJ2-5, with a possible D match to TRBD2 (7 bases). Germline-derived CDR1 and CDR2 are DFQATT and SNEGSKA (reference sequence). V was pared by 1 base and J by 8 bases, with 20 bases between. There are 15 residues in the CDR3. This chain's CDR3 is CSARGLEGGGGTQYF. The CDR3 DNA sequence: TGCAGTGCTAGAGGACTAGAGGGGGGGGGAGGCACCCAGTACTTC.

V and J are TRBV5-1 and TRBJ2-7, with TRBD2 matching 10 bases. V was clipped by 5 bases and J by 7 bases; unmatched bases: 9. Germline-derived CDR1 and CDR2 are SGHRS and YFSETQ. The CDR3 has 14 residues. The CDR3 spells CASRPGTSDGEQYF. The CDR3 nucleotides are TGCGCCAGCAGGCCCGGGACTAGCGACGGTGAGCAGTACTTC. The full variable domain, its missing parts supplied by reference TRBV5-1 and TRBJ2-7, is KAGVTQTPRYLIKTRGQQVTLSCSPISGHRSVSWYQQTPGQGLQFLFEYFSETQRNKGNFPGRFSGRQFSNSRSEMNVSTLELGDSALYLCASRPGTSDGEQYFGPGTRLTVT.

The chain couples TRBV20-1 to TRBJ2-7, with TRBD2 matching over 9 bases. Germline V lookup: CDR1 DFQATT, CDR2 SNEGSKA (reference sequence). V dropped 6 bases and J dropped 6; count of bases not matched to a gene: 12. The CDR3 contains 14 residues. CDR3 bases: TGCAGTGCCTCAGCGGGAGGAAGTGTAGGCGAGCAGTACTTC. As protein: CSASAGGSVGEQYF.

This clonotype has more than one count but fewer than ten. The rearrangement uses TRBV20-1 and TRBJ2-5; a weak D match, TRBD2 (6 bases). The DNA end is a closer match to TRBJ2-1, so the J assignment may be wrong. The germline CDR1 and CDR2 sequences are DFQATT and SNEGSKA (reference sequence). The CDR3 consists of 16 residues. The CDR3 sequence is CSARDGRKSTMSEQFF. CDR3 in DNA: TGCAGTGCTAGAGATGGGAGGAAGTCTACAATGAGCGAGCAGTTCTTC.

With regard to this clonotype: A junction end diverges from the germline sequence, so it may reflect a read error. This chain links TRBV7-7 with TRBJ1-1, with 8 nucleotides matching TRBD1. From germline, CDR1 is SSHAT and CDR2 FNYEAQ (reference sequence). The CDR3 loop spans 14 amino acids. CDR3 amino acids: CASSTRQGLGEAFF. The CDR3 DNA follows: TGTGCTAGCAGCACACGACAGGGGCTGGGCGAAGCTTTCTTT.

The genes are TRBV20-1 and TRBJ2-5; D unresolved. V lost 6 bases and J lost 3, with 11 bases in between. Germline CDR1 DFQATT, CDR2 SNEGSKA (reference sequence). This CDR3 has 12 amino acids. Here the CDR3 reads CSAIRGKETQYF. The CDR3, as DNA: TGCAGTGCAATTCGCGGAAAAGAGACCCAGTACTTC.

The table lists this clonotype with a few counts. This chain joins TRBV28 and TRBJ1-1, with TRBD1 as a possible D gene (6 bases). With 6 bases removed from V and 0 bases from J, the gap between germline ends came to 11 bases. The CDR3 covers 14 residues. Germline-derived CDR1 and CDR2 are MDHEN and SYDVKM. The chain's CDR3 is CASSGQSLNTEAFF. CDR3 DNA sequence: TGTGCCAGCAGCGGACAGAGCTTGAACACTGAAGCTTTCTTT.

This clonotype was counted between two and nine times. The CDR3 DNA follows: TGTGCCAGCTCCGGAGGGGCCCCCGAGCCCCTCCACTTT. Protein sequence: CASSGGAPEPLHF. The chain employs TRBV18 and TRBJ1-6; a possible D gene is TRBD1 (5 bases). The V end lost 6 bases, the J end lost 13 bases, and 16 bases lay between the germline ends. The germline V gene has CDR1 KGHSH and CDR2 LQKENI. This CDR3 is built from 13 residues.

This sequence joins TRBV20-1 and TRBJ2-7, with D unresolved. The last part of the DNA fits TRBJ2-1 better; the J call may be wrong. The germline CDR1 and CDR2 sequences are DFQATT and SNEGSKA (reference sequence). The CDR3 contains 14 residues. The CDR3 bases are TGCAGTGCTAGAGCCAGCCTGATCTACAATGAGCAGTTCTTC. It is translated as CSARASLIYNEQFF.

This clonotype showed up many times. This sequence joins TRBV7-9 and TRBJ1-2, with D possibly being TRBD1 (6 bases). This CDR3 has 13 residues. The V and J ends lost 6 bases and 7 bases respectively, with 15 bases between them. In germline, CDR1 is SEHNR, CDR2 FQNEAQ (reference sequence). CDR3: CASSFYQGSGYTF. For the CDR3, the DNA is TGTGCCAGCAGTTTCTACCAGGGGAGTGGCTACACCTTC. The whole variable domain, remainder taken from reference TRBV7-9 and TRBJ1-2, is DTGVSQNPRHKITKRGQNVTFRCDPISEHNRLYWYRQTLGQGPEFLTYFQNEAQLEKSRLLSDRFSAERPKGSFSTLEIQRTEQGDSAMYLCASSFYQGSGYTFGSGTRLTVV.

V is TRBV29-1 and J is TRBJ2-3; no definite D call. The ends were cut back, 4 bases at V and 6 bases at J, with 11 bases in the middle. This CDR3 contains 12 residues. Per the germline V gene, CDR1 is SQVTM and CDR2 is ANQGSEA. The CDR3 bases are TGCAGCGTTGGACTCCCGCGGGATACGCAGTATTTT. This translates into CSVGLPRDTQYF.

This chain uses TRBV28 with TRBJ2-7, with D perhaps matching TRBD2 (5 bases). Trimming removed 2 bases from V and 7 bases from J, with 12 bases in between. The CDR3 is 13 amino acids. In germline, CDR1 is MDHEN, CDR2 SYDVKM. The CDR3 is CASSLTGLGEQYF. CDR3 DNA sequence: TGTGCCAGCAGTTTAACCGGACTGGGAGAGCAGTACTTC.

CDR3 bases: TGTGCCACCAGCAGAGATATTGGACTTAGACAGGGGTACCAGCCCCAGCATTTT. Its translation is CATSRDIGLRQGYQPQHF. The rearrangement uses TRBV15 and TRBJ1-5, with 8 positions matching TRBD1. Germline CDR1 reads LNHNV; CDR2 reads YYDKDF (reference sequence). The CDR3 has 18 residues. V shed 0 bases and J 7 bases; nucleotides not matched to a gene: 14. Supplemented by reference TRBV15 and TRBJ1-5, the full variable domain reads DAMVIQNPRYQVTQFGKPVTLSCSQTLNHNVMYWYQQKSSQAPKLLFHYYDKDFNNEADTPDNFQSRRPNTSFCFLDIRSPGLGDTAMYLCATSRDIGLRQGYQPQHFGDGTRLSIL.

This chain joins TRBV12-3 or TRBV12-4 and TRBJ2-4, with 7 bases lining up with TRBD1. This CDR3 region has 15 residues. V dropped 8 bases and J dropped 6; count of bases not matched to a gene: 13. The CDR3 DNA reads as TGTGCCAGCTCCACCAAGGGGGCCCTACTAAACATTCAGTACTTC. Protein: CASSTKGALLNIQYF.

This chain connects TRBV10-3 to TRBJ1-5; D gene ambiguous. The CDR3 is made up of 12 amino acids. Trimming stripped 5 bases from V and 3 bases from J, with 5 bases between. Germline-derived CDR1 and CDR2 are ENHRY and SYGVKD. The CDR3 spells CAISKNNQPQHF. CDR3 sequence (DNA): TGTGCCATCAGTAAGAACAATCAGCCCCAGCATTTT.

CDR3 nucleotide sequence: TGCAGTGCTGGGGGGTCCCCGGGACAGGGGCGTAATCAGCCCCAGCATTTT. Protein sequence: CSAGGSPGQGRNQPQHF. The chain links TRBV20-1 to TRBJ1-5, with TRBD1 matching over 10 bases. Germline values: CDR1 DFQATT, CDR2 SNEGSKA (reference sequence). The CDR3 covers 17 residues. V trimming: 5 bases; J trimming: 4 bases; junction bases outside the gene matches: 14.

The sample holds a few counts of this clonotype. The V and J genes are TRBV18 and TRBJ2-7; 9 positions agree with TRBD1. The V and J ends lost 3 bases and 3 bases, in that order; junction bases with no gene match: 3. The CDR3 contains 14 residues. Germline loops: CDR1 KGHSH, CDR2 LQKENI. The CDR3 reads CASSPDRGGYEQYF. CDR3 sequence (DNA): TGTGCCAGCTCACCGGACAGGGGTGGCTACGAGCAGTACTTC.

The chain combines TRBV29-1 with TRBJ1-4; the D gene is possibly TRBD1 (5 bases). Germline CDR1 reads SQVTM; CDR2 reads ANQGSEA. Trimming shortened V by 7 bases and J by 3 bases, and 15 bases separated the two germline ends. The CDR3 has 14 amino acids. DNA of the CDR3: TGCAGCGCCGGGGCAGGGAGGGCTAATGAAAAACTGTTTTTT. This encodes CSAGAGRANEKLFF.

This chain connects TRBV20-1 to TRBJ1-2; D remains ambiguous. The CDR3 length is 14 residues. Germline values: CDR1 DFQATT, CDR2 SNEGSKA (reference sequence). Trimming cost V 0 bases and J 2 bases, with 10 bases left between them. In DNA form, the CDR3 reads TGCAGTGCTAGAGAAGTGGGAGACAACTATGGCTACACCTTC. This translates into CSAREVGDNYGYTF.

This chain links TRBV28 with TRBJ2-1; 7 nucleotides agree with TRBD1. The germline V gene encodes CDR1 MDHEN and CDR2 SYDVKM. The CDR3 runs 15 residues. V trimming: 8 bases; J trimming: 9 bases; junction bases outside the gene matches: 16. The CDR3, as DNA: TGTGCCAGCGGGGGACCGGACAGGTCGCGGAGTGAGCAGTTCTTC. This translates into CASGGPDRSRSEQFF.

The sample holds a few counts of this clonotype. The V call is TRBV28, the J call TRBJ2-5, with D maybe TRBD1 (5 bases). The V end lost 3 bases, the J end lost 2 bases, and 16 bases lay between the germline ends. Germline CDR1 and CDR2: MDHEN and SYDVKM. This CDR3 spans 16 amino acids. CDR3: CASSLAGKMRQETQYF. In DNA, the CDR3 is TGTGCCAGCAGTTTGGCAGGGAAAATGCGGCAAGAGACCCAGTACTTC.